These 17 T cell receptor beta chains were sequenced from one sample in a study of metastatic and nonmetastatic thyroid tumors. Patients had received no treatment of any kind before thyroid surgery. TCRdb re-analyzed the PCR reads through MiXCR. The table lists some 25,000 clones, around a fifth of them singletons. Sequencing was done on a sample of blood. Source of these receptors: a male donor with papillary thyroid cancer or a benign thyroid nodule (not recorded which). Some clones in this sample may be carry-over from other donors' samples.

This clone has a count of ten or more. The chain recombines TRBV27 with TRBJ2-4, with D possibly being TRBD2 (6 bases). Germline V gene lookup returns CDR1 MNHEY and CDR2 SMNVEV (reference sequence). This CDR3 comprises 14 residues. V was shortened by 2 bases and J by 1 base, with 6 bases between the two germline ends. The CDR3, as DNA: TGTGCCAGCAGTTTACGGGGGGCCAAAAACATTCAGTACTTC. The encoded protein is CASSLRGAKNIQYF.

This clone showed up many times. The genes are TRBV28 and TRBJ1-2; tentatively, D is TRBD1 (6 bases). This CDR3 region has 14 residues. Germline V gives CDR1 MDHEN, CDR2 SYDVKM. Trimming removed 3 bases at V and 4 bases at J, with 12 bases between. CDR3 sequence reads: CASSFGQGTYGYTF. In nucleotides, the CDR3 is TGTGCCAGCAGTTTCGGGCAGGGGACCTATGGCTACACCTTC.

This clone was counted at least ten times. This chain uses TRBV4-2 with TRBJ2-1; 14 bases match TRBD2. The germline V gene has CDR1 LGHNA and CDR2 YNFKEQ. This CDR3 region has 19 residues. After removal of 4 bases from V and 6 bases from J, the junction contained 14 bases not matched to a gene. The CDR3 is CASSREVTSGRAYGNEQFF. Written as DNA, the CDR3 is TGTGCCAGCAGCCGGGAGGTGACTAGCGGGAGGGCCTATGGCAATGAGCAGTTCTTC.

This clone was counted at least ten times. The V call is TRBV5-5, the J call TRBJ1-5; D not resolved. Trimming removed 1 base from V and 1 base from J, with 6 bases in between. The length of the CDR3 is 14 residues. Per germline, CDR1 SGHKS and CDR2 YYEKEE (reference sequence). DNA of the CDR3: TGTGCCAGCAGCTTGTCGGGCAGCAATCAGCCCCAGCATTTT. Translated, it gives CASSLSGSNQPQHF.

At least ten counts were recorded for this clone. CDR3 loop: CSVGGGSAGANVLTF. In DNA form, the CDR3 reads TGCAGCGTTGGGGGCGGGTCCGCTGGGGCCAACGTCCTGACTTTC. The rearrangement joins TRBV29-1 to TRBJ2-6; D may be TRBD1 or TRBD2 (5 bases each). Trimming left V 4 bases short and J 2 bases short, with 12 bases between. Germline values: CDR1 SQVTM, CDR2 ANQGSEA. There are 15 residues in the CDR3.

This clone was recorded at least ten times. A clone one base away is much larger, so this may be a read error. V and J are TRBV6-1 and TRBJ2-3; tentatively, D is TRBD2 (5 bases). In germline, CDR1 is MNHNS, CDR2 SASEGT. Trimming took off 4 bases at V and 7 bases at J, with 9 bases between the two ends. The CDR3 is 12 amino acids. CDR3 DNA: TGTGCCAGCAGTGCCATAGCGAATACGCAGTATTTT. This translates into CASSAIANTQYF.

This clone was detected only a few times. The junction shows a germline mismatch at one end, possibly a read error. The CDR3 sequence is CSIAGLAGGPYEQFF. DNA of the CDR3: TGTTCCATCGCCGGACTAGCGGGAGGGCCTTATGAGCAGTTCTTC. V is TRBV10-3 and J is TRBJ2-1; 15 nucleotides align to TRBD2. Germline V gene data show CDR1 as ENHRY and CDR2 as SYGVKD. This CDR3 has 15 residues.

This clone was found many times. This sequence joins TRBV20-1 and TRBJ2-7; TRBD2 agrees at 10 bases. The germline V gene encodes CDR1 DFQATT and CDR2 SNEGSKA (reference sequence). Trimming at V came to 0 bases and at J to 2 bases, leaving 4 bases not matched to a gene. This CDR3 has 15 residues. The CDR3 DNA sequence: TGCAGTGCTAGAGACGACAGCGGGAGGGCCTACGAGCAGTACTTC. Translating it yields CSARDDSGRAYEQYF.

There are many counts of this clone. The chain joins TRBV29-1 to TRBJ1-2; no definite D call. The V gene's germline CDR1 is SQVTM and CDR2 ANQGSEA. Trimming pared 4 bases from V and 8 bases from J, leaving 20 bases between. The CDR3 totals 14 residues. As DNA, the CDR3 is TGCAGCGTTGGCGACGCAGACTGGCCTGGGGGCTACACCTTC. It codes for CSVGDADWPGGYTF. The whole variable domain, filled in from reference TRBV29-1 and TRBJ1-2, reads SAVISQKPSRDICQRGTSLTIQCQVDSQVTMMFWYRQQPGQSLTLIATANQGSEATYESGFVIDKFPISRPNLTFSTLTVSNMSPEDSSIYLCSVGDADWPGGYTFGSGTRLTVV.

This clone qualifies as medium-sized (0.01 to 0.1%). The V and J genes are TRBV29-1 and TRBJ2-2, with 7 bases aligning to TRBD1. Germline V lookup: CDR1 SQVTM, CDR2 ANQGSEA. CDR3 length: 14 residues. The trim removed 5 bases at V and 1 base at J, leaving 4 bases unmatched. For the CDR3, the DNA is TGCAGCGTTCCCGACAGGGTGAACACCGGGGAGCTGTTTTTT. It translates to CSVPDRVNTGELFF.

In this sample, this clone turned up many times. This sequence may be a read error, since a much larger clone differs from it by one base. Other DNA sequences within the sample encode an identical CDR3. This chain joins TRBV10-1 and TRBJ2-3; TRBD2 aligns across 14 bases. CDR3 length: 13 amino acids. Looked up from germline, CDR1 is WNHNN and CDR2 is SYGVQD (reference sequence). The CDR3 is CASGTSGSYTQYF. The CDR3 DNA reads TGCGCCAGCGGGACTAGCGGGAGCTATACGCAATATTTT.

This clone is medium-sized. The rearrangement joins TRBV9 to TRBJ2-7, with 9 bases matching TRBD1. CDR3 length equals 15 residues. V gave up 4 bases and J gave up 3 bases; unmatched junction bases: 8. The germline V gene encodes CDR1 SGDLS and CDR2 YYNGEE. The DNA of the CDR3 is TGTGCCAGCAGCAAGGGACAGGGATCTTTCTACGAGCAGTACTTC. It yields the protein CASSKGQGSFYEQYF. The complete variable domain, with remaining parts taken from reference TRBV9 and TRBJ2-7, reads DSGVTQTPKHLITATGQRVTLRCSPRSGDLSVYWYQQSLDQGLQFLIQYYNGEERAKGNILERFSAQQFPDLHSELNLSSLELGDSALYFCASSKGQGSFYEQYFGPGTRLTVT.

This clone has a count of ten or more. The CDR3 loop is CASSYGGNRAGNTIYF. In DNA, the CDR3 is TGTGCCAGCAGTTACGGGGGGAACAGGGCTGGAAACACCATATATTTT. The rearrangement links TRBV6-6 to TRBJ1-3; D might be TRBD1 (6 bases). CDR3 size: 16 residues. Germline CDR1 is MNHNY and CDR2 is SVGAGI (reference sequence). V was pared by 2 bases and J by 2 bases, with 13 bases between.

In its sample, this clone was seen many times. The chain combines TRBV5-1 with TRBJ2-1; 15 nucleotides line up with TRBD2. This CDR3 region has 15 residues. CDR1 SGHRS and CDR2 YFSETQ come from the germline V gene. J was trimmed by 9 bases and V by 4 bases; bases with no gene match: 5. CDR3 in amino acids: CASSVGLAGGGEQFF. For the CDR3, the DNA is TGCGCCAGCAGCGTAGGACTAGCGGGAGGGGGTGAGCAGTTCTTC. Filled out from reference TRBV5-1 and TRBJ2-1, the complete variable domain reads KAGVTQTPRYLIKTRGQQVTLSCSPISGHRSVSWYQQTPGQGLQFLFEYFSETQRNKGNFPGRFSGRQFSNSRSEMNVSTLELGDSALYLCASSVGLAGGGEQFFGPGTRLTVL.

Judged by abundance, this clone is medium-sized. This sample includes further DNA sequences coding for the same CDR3. The chain has TRBV2 and TRBJ1-6; D not resolved. The CDR3 is made up of 12 amino acids. V was shortened by 10 bases and J by 8 bases, with 12 bases between the two germline ends. Germline assignment: CDR1 SNHLY and CDR2 FYNNEI. In DNA, the CDR3 is TGTGCCACCCAGAGAATGGATTCACCCCTCCACTTT. Translation gives CATQRMDSPLHF.

This clone has just a few counts. A read error may produce the germline difference seen at one junction end. This sequence joins TRBV10-3 and TRBJ2-2, with D unresolved. Germline V gene lookup returns CDR1 ENHRY and CDR2 SYGVKD. CDR3 length: 14 residues. CDR3 sequence (DNA): TGTGCCATCATTGAGTCCTTGGCGGACGGGGAGCTGTTTTTT. Encoded protein: CAIIESLADGELFF.

This clone has only a few counts. This rearrangement joins TRBV6-1 to TRBJ2-7, with D tentatively TRBD1 or TRBD2 (6 bases each). Trimming took 10 bases from V and 4 from J, leaving 26 bases between them. The CDR3 is made up of 16 amino acids. CDR1 and CDR2 (germline): MNHNS, SASEGT. Written as DNA, the CDR3 is TGTGCCACCCTTCCGGAGGCGAAGGGGGGCGGGTACGAGCAGTACTTC. Protein sequence: CATLPEAKGGGYEQYF.